The 17 T cell receptor beta chains below all came from one sample that was sequenced in a study of identical twins. TCRdb re-derived calls from the 5' RACE reads in MiXCR, one entry per CDR3 protein. The table has some 600,000 distinct CDR3 sequences, under 8.5% seen once. This same sample was also part of a study on yellow fever vaccine responses in identical twins.

What was sequenced was PBMCs. The origin of the receptors is a woman aged 18-29 years in good health.

This clonotype was detected ten times or more. V and J are TRBV2 and TRBJ2-7; D gene unclear. This CDR3 comprises 15 residues. The V gene lost 2 bases and the J gene lost 2 bases, with 13 bases spanning the gap. Germline CDR1 is SNHLY and CDR2 is FYNNEI. The DNA for the CDR3 is TGTGCCAGCAGTGAACAGGATTGGCCTCCCTACGAGCAGTACTTC. Encoded protein: CASSEQDWPPYEQYF. Looking up the rest from reference TRBV2 and TRBJ2-7 gives the full variable domain: EPEVTQTPSHQVTQMGQEVILRCVPISNHLYFYWYRQILGQKVEFLVSFYNNEISEKSEIFDDQFSVERPDGSNFTLKIRSTKLEDSAMYFCASSEQDWPPYEQYFGPGTRLTVT.

The sample holds a few counts of this clonotype. The CDR3 spells CASSSYRVSNTGELFF. The CDR3 DNA reads as TGCGCCAGCAGCAGCTACAGGGTATCGAACACCGGGGAGCTGTTTTTT. The V and J genes are TRBV5-1 and TRBJ2-2, with D maybe TRBD1 (6 bases). V lost 4 bases and J 0 bases, leaving 13 bases between the germline ends. There are 16 residues in the CDR3. The germline gives CDR1 SGHRS, CDR2 YFSETQ.

There are many counts of this clonotype. V and J are TRBV6-1 and TRBJ1-2, with D possibly being TRBD1 (6 bases). CDR3 length: 12 residues. Trimming took 6 bases from V and 2 from J, leaving 7 bases between them. Germline lookup yields CDR1 MNHNS and CDR2 SASEGT. The CDR3 loop reads CASRGGNYGYTF. In DNA form, the CDR3 reads TGTGCCAGCAGAGGGGGGAACTATGGCTACACCTTC.

This clonotype turned up a few times. This sequence joins TRBV20-1 and TRBJ2-3; 7 nucleotides line up with TRBD1. Germline loops: CDR1 DFQATT, CDR2 SNEGSKA (reference sequence). This CDR3 region has 13 residues. V shed 6 bases and J 4 bases; nucleotides not matched to a gene: 7. The CDR3 bases are TGCAGTGCCAGGGGGAGCTTGGCAGATACGCAGTATTTT. Protein sequence: CSARGSLADTQYF.

This clonotype was seen a few times. V is TRBV20-1 and J is TRBJ2-7; maybe TRBD2 (6 bases). CDR1 DFQATT and CDR2 SNEGSKA come from the germline V gene (reference sequence). CDR3 size: 11 residues. V shed 7 bases and J shed 0 bases, with 7 bases lying between them. The CDR3 sequence is CSVGSSYEQYV. CDR3 coding DNA: TGCAGTGTCGGGAGCTCCTACGAGCAGTACGTC.

The chain combines TRBV3-1 with TRBJ2-2; D not certain. CDR3 size: 14 residues. Per germline, CDR1 LGHDT and CDR2 YNNKEL (reference sequence). Trimming shortened V by 4 bases and J by 6 bases, and 12 bases separated the two germline ends. In nucleotides, the CDR3 is TGTGCCAGCAGCCTTTCTAGTCCCCCCGGGGAGCTGTTTTTT. Translated: CASSLSSPPGELFF.

This clonotype was detected a few times. V is TRBV29-1 and J is TRBJ1-1; TRBD1 is a possible D gene (5 bases). Germline values: CDR1 SQVTM, CDR2 ANQGSEA. Trimming took 7 bases from V and 0 from J, leaving 12 bases between them. CDR3 length: 13 residues. The CDR3 sequence is CSASGRMNTEAFF. The CDR3 nucleotides are TGCAGCGCCTCGGGACGGATGAACACTGAAGCTTTCTTT.

This clonotype occurred many times. The chain joins TRBV11-2 to TRBJ1-4; D is unclear. From germline, CDR1 is SGHAT and CDR2 FQNNGV. This CDR3 spans 12 amino acids. V shed 5 bases and J shed 8 bases, with 9 bases lying between them. For the CDR3, the DNA is TGTGCCAGCAGCCACTTGAGGGAAAAACTGTTTTTT. Its translation is CASSHLREKLFF. Combining the CDR3 with reference TRBV11-2 and TRBJ1-4 gives the whole variable domain EAGVAQSPRYKIIEKRQSVAFWCNPISGHATLYWYQQILGQGPKLLIQFQNNGVVDDSQLPKDRFSAERLKGVDSTLKIQPAKLEDSAVYLCASSHLREKLFFGSGTQLSVL.

In its sample, this clonotype was seen many times. CDR3 sequence reads: CASSFLVGDGYTF. In DNA, the CDR3 is TGTGCCAGCAGTTTTTTAGTAGGGGATGGCTACACCTTC. This chain uses TRBV12-3 or TRBV12-4 with TRBJ1-2; possible D gene TRBD1, 5 bases. The CDR3 length is 13 residues. V lost 3 bases, J lost 6 bases, and 11 bases lay in between.

This clonotype was seen ten or more times. The chain couples TRBV29-1 to TRBJ2-2; a possible D gene is TRBD2 (7 bases). V was clipped by 7 bases and J by 4 bases, with 10 bases between them. Germline CDR1 is SQVTM and CDR2 is ANQGSEA. The CDR3 is 12 amino acids. Here the CDR3 DNA reads TGCAGCGCAAGGGGGGGCACCGGGGAGCTGTTTTTT. It encodes CSARGGTGELFF.

This clonotype was seen a handful of times. This chain joins TRBV20-1 and TRBJ2-5; D perhaps matches TRBD2 (5 bases). CDR3 size: 13 residues. Germline loops: CDR1 DFQATT, CDR2 SNEGSKA (reference sequence). Trimming removed 4 bases from V and 2 bases from J, with 11 bases in between. This CDR3 is CSAMLDLQETQYF. The CDR3 coding sequence is TGCAGTGCTATGTTGGACTTACAAGAGACCCAGTACTTC.

The chain joins TRBV5-1 to TRBJ2-1; D is undetermined. Germline assignment: CDR1 SGHRS and CDR2 YFSETQ. The CDR3 runs to 12 residues. With 0 bases removed from V and 9 bases from J, the gap between germline ends came to 7 bases. The CDR3 here is CASSLGMVEQFF. In DNA form, the CDR3 reads TGCGCCAGCAGCTTGGGAATGGTTGAGCAGTTCTTC.

Regarding this clonotype: Possible read error: a much larger clone is one base away. This chain connects TRBV14 to TRBJ2-1; 8 bases agree with TRBD1. V dropped 4 bases and J dropped 5; count of bases not matched to a gene: 7. The germline V gene has CDR1 SGHDN and CDR2 FVKESK. The CDR3 totals 15 residues. The chain's CDR3 is CASSRPGGRDNEQFF. CDR3 DNA: TGTGCCAGCAGCCGACCAGGGGGCAGAGACAATGAGCAGTTCTTC.

This clonotype was counted only a few times. This chain joins TRBV4-1 and TRBJ2-2; a weak D match, TRBD2 (6 bases). The germline V gene has CDR1 MGHRA and CDR2 YSYEKL. Deletions cut 1 base from V and 5 bases from J, with 11 bases between. The CDR3 loop spans 15 amino acids. CDR3 coding DNA: TGCGCCAGCAGCCAAGGCGGGATAGGGACCGGGGAGCTGTTTTTT. This translates into CASSQGGIGTGELFF.

This clonotype was found a few times. The chain employs TRBV28 and TRBJ1-2; D gene unclear. Germline CDR1 and CDR2: MDHEN and SYDVKM. The CDR3 length is 14 residues. Trimming removed 5 bases from V and 8 bases from J, with 18 bases in between. The CDR3 region is CASSPTGKGKGYTF. The CDR3 DNA is TGTGCCAGCAGTCCCACGGGGAAGGGCAAAGGCTACACCTTC.

This clonotype was picked up many times. V and J are TRBV24-1 and TRBJ2-2; D unclear. This CDR3 region has 15 residues. V was clipped by 5 bases and J by 6 bases, with 15 bases between them. Germline V CDR1 and CDR2: KGHDR, SFDVKD. This CDR3 is CATSVGLPRAGELFF. DNA of the CDR3: TGTGCCACCAGTGTGGGCCTCCCTCGGGCCGGGGAGCTGTTTTTT.

This clonotype has just a few counts. V usage is TRBV29-1 and J usage is TRBJ2-3; 11 bases map to TRBD2. The J segment lost 6 bases and the V segment lost 3 bases, leaving 5 bases of the junction unmatched. Germline V gene sequence: CDR1 SQVTM, CDR2 ANQGSEA. This CDR3 has 14 residues. This chain's CDR3 is CSVDVLAGGDTQYF. The CDR3 DNA sequence: TGCAGCGTTGACGTTCTAGCGGGGGGCGATACGCAGTATTTT.